This T cell receptor beta chain originates from a study of control samples from healthy donors and cancer patients. The CDR3 contains 15 residues. The J segment lost 3 bases and the V segment lost 6 bases, leaving 8 bases of the junction unmatched. Germline CDR1 reads MDHEN; CDR2 reads SYDVKM. Clones were sequenced by immunoSEQ multiplex PCR, and TCRdb holds only the in-frame ones, with some missing. The sample includes approximately 68,000 clones, approximately 83% of them seen just once. What was sequenced was blood. The sequence was collected from a man aged 55 to 70 in good health. This rearrangement joins TRBV28 to TRBJ2-7; 10 bases align to TRBD1. CDR3: CASSYRDRGNYEQYF. DNA of the CDR3: TGTGCCAGCAGCTACCGGGACAGGGGTAACTACGAGCAGTACTTC.